This note documents a single T cell receptor (beta chain) sequence. J gave up 7 bases and V 8 bases, and 4 bases lay outside the gene matches. The CDR3 totals 12 residues. Germline CDR1 MRHNA, CDR2 SNTAGT. The data belong to a study of blood T cell repertoires in COVID-19. Study in general: Sites across the United States, Italy and Spain contributed samples from acute and convalescent COVID-19. PBMCs, B-cell-depleted T cells, or T cells were the source of the cDNA or gDNA that made up the material.

Original analysis: Amplification from reference gene primers served as the basis for estimated nucleated cell counts. Some clones are missing from TCRdb's copy, which holds only in-frame ones; the method was immunoSEQ multiplex PCR. Clone size and the V and J calls come from that table; the DNA yielded D and trimming. Of 200,000 to 250,000 clones listed, around 84% are singletons. The genes are TRBV6-4 and TRBJ1-4; 7 bases match TRBD1. Source material: peripheral blood. The source is a man between 50 and 59 years old with active or convalescent COVID-19. CDR3 sequence: CASDGQVEKLFF. The CDR3 nucleotides are TGTGCCAGCGACGGACAGGTTGAAAAACTGTTTTTT.